One sample yielded the 11 T cell receptor beta chains listed below, sequenced in a study of T cell responses to AZD1222 COVID-19 vaccine. Profiling relied on immunoSEQ multiplex PCR, and the TCRdb table lists in-frame clones only, not all of them. This table has some 110,000 clones, roughly 91% appearing once. The sample consisted of peripheral blood, taken 28 days after the second AZD1222 dose. These receptors all stem from an adult who received the AZD1222 COVID-19 vaccine.

The rearrangement links TRBV5-4 to TRBJ2-3, with no clear D. Germline values: CDR1 SGHNT, CDR2 YYREEE (reference sequence). This CDR3 is 12 amino acids long. Trimming removed 3 bases from V and 4 bases from J, with 6 bases in between. CDR3 DNA: TGTGCCAGCAGCTCTTTTTCAGATACGCAGTATTTT. Translation: CASSSFSDTQYF.

V usage is TRBV7-2 and J usage is TRBJ1-5; the D gene is possibly TRBD1 (6 bases). V was pared by 5 bases and J by 0 bases, with 14 bases between. The CDR3 sequence is 16 residues long. The germline V gene encodes CDR1 SGHTA and CDR2 FQGNSA. The CDR3 region is CASSTRTAYSNQPQHF. The CDR3 DNA reads TGTGCCAGCAGCACAAGGACAGCTTATAGCAATCAGCCCCAGCATTTT.

The V and J genes are TRBV12-3 or TRBV12-4 and TRBJ2-7; no clear D gene. The CDR3 has 13 residues. V lost 2 bases and J lost 0, with 5 bases in between. CDR3 nucleotides: TGTGCCAGCAGTTTACGCATCTCCTACGAGCAGTACTTC. Its translation: CASSLRISYEQYF.

This chain connects TRBV19 to TRBJ1-5; TRBD1 matches at 9 bases. V lost 5 bases to trimming and J lost 6 bases; unmatched junction nucleotides: 17. The CDR3 is 18 residues long. The germline V gene encodes CDR1 LNHDA and CDR2 SQIVND (reference sequence). CDR3 bases: TGTGCCAGTAGTGGTCTAACCCGGGGACAGGGCTTCGGTCAGCCCCAGCATTTT. Protein product: CASSGLTRGQGFGQPQHF. Using reference TRBV19 and TRBJ1-5 for the parts outside the CDR3, the full variable domain is DGGITQSPKYLFRKEGQNVTLSCEQNLNHDAMYWYRQDPGQGLRLIYYSQIVNDFQKGDIAEGYSVSREKKESFPLTVTSAQKNPTAFYLCASSGLTRGQGFGQPQHFGDGTRLSIL.

The V and J genes are TRBV28 and TRBJ2-7, with D maybe TRBD2 (7 bases). CDR3 length: 14 residues. Trimming stripped 9 bases from V and 3 bases from J, with 18 bases between. The germline CDR1 and CDR2 sequences are MDHEN and SYDVKM. DNA of the CDR3: TGTGCCAGTACGAAGGGAGGGGGGGTCTACGAGCAGTACTTC. This sequence encodes CASTKGGGVYEQYF.

The rearrangement uses TRBV30 and TRBJ1-4; D unresolved. Germline lookup yields CDR1 GTSNPN and CDR2 SVGIG (reference sequence). The CDR3 runs to 12 residues. CDR3 DNA sequence: TGTGCTACGGATGGGACTAATGAAAAACTGTTTTTT. It yields the protein CATDGTNEKLFF.

In DNA, the CDR3 is TGTGCCAGCAGCCAGACTAGCAGGGATGAGCAGTTCTTC. Protein sequence: CASSQTSRDEQFF. V and J are TRBV7-6 and TRBJ2-1; 7 nucleotides align to TRBD2. Germline V CDR1 and CDR2: SGHVS, FNYEAQ. Unmatched junction bases numbered 6, after V lost 5 bases and J lost 8 bases. The CDR3 is 13 amino acids. Variable domain in full (rest from reference TRBV7-6 and TRBJ2-1): GAGVSQSPRYKVTKRGQDVALRCDPISGHVSLYWYRQALGQGPEFLTYFNYEAQQDKSGLPNDRFSAERPEGSISTLTIQRTEQRDSAMYRCASSQTSRDEQFFGPGTRLTVL.

The chain links TRBV6-1 to TRBJ2-5; a possible D gene is TRBD1 (6 bases). Trimming shortened V by 2 bases and J by 1 base, and 17 bases separated the two germline ends. The length of the CDR3 is 17 residues. The germline gives CDR1 MNHNS, CDR2 SASEGT. The CDR3 sequence is CASSEPRLGAGQETQYF. The CDR3 coding sequence is TGTGCCAGCAGTGAACCTCGTCTGGGGGCAGGCCAAGAGACCCAGTACTTC.

The chain employs TRBV5-1 and TRBJ1-6, with D tentatively TRBD1 (5 bases). The germline V gene encodes CDR1 SGHRS and CDR2 YFSETQ. This CDR3 contains 15 residues. Deletions cut 5 bases from V and 0 bases from J, with 9 bases between. CDR3 region: CASSGGTSYNSPLHF. The CDR3 DNA is TGCGCCAGCAGTGGCGGGACCTCCTATAATTCACCCCTCCACTTT.

This chain connects TRBV7-9 to TRBJ2-5; possibly TRBD2 for D (6 bases). The CDR3 has 12 amino acids. Germline V gene lookup returns CDR1 SEHNR and CDR2 FQNEAQ (reference sequence). The V end was cut by 6 bases, the J end by 7 bases, with 12 bases between. The chain's CDR3 is CASRSGEGTQYF. The CDR3 DNA reads TGTGCCAGCAGATCGGGGGAAGGGACCCAGTACTTC.

This chain joins TRBV4-3 and TRBJ2-7, with 11 nucleotides matching TRBD2. The trim removed 1 base at V and 3 bases at J, leaving 8 bases unmatched. The germline V gene encodes CDR1 LGHNA and CDR2 YSLEER. There are 17 residues in the CDR3. CDR3 nucleotides: TGCGCCAGCAGCCAAGGAGATGGGCTAGCGGGAGGCTACGAGCAGTACTTC. It is translated as CASSQGDGLAGGYEQYF.